Included here is one TCR beta chain sequence, with context. Sequencing was performed with immunoSEQ multiplex PCR; in TCRdb, only in-frame clones are kept and a portion is missing. Seen here are about 97,000 clones, 85% to 95% observed once, and the top ten hold roughly 0.31%. The data stem from a study of technical replicates of blood from a few donors. Germline CDR1 and CDR2: MNHEY and SVGAGI. The CDR3 covers 14 residues. Between the trimmed V and J ends, which lost 2 bases and 8 bases, there was a span of 13 bases. This sequence joins TRBV6-5 and TRBJ2-1, with D perhaps TRBD1 (5 bases). The sample comprised T cells isolated from PBMCs. The sequence came from a human donor in good health. The CDR3 spells CASSYAGLSDEQFF. CDR3 sequence (DNA): TGTGCCAGCAGTTACGCAGGGCTCAGCGATGAGCAGTTCTTC.